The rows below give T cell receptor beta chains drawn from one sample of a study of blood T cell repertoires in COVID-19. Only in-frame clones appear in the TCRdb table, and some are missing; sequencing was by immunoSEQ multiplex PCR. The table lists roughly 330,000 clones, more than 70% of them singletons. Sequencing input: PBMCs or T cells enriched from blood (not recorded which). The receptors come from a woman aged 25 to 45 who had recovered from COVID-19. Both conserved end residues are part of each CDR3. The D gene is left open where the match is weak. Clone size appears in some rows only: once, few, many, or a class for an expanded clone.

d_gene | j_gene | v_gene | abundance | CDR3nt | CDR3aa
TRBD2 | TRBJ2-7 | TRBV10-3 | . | TGTGCCATCAGTGATACAGCGGGGCAGATCTTACGCTTGAACTTC | CAISDTAGQILRLNF
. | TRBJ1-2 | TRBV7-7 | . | TGTGCTAGCAGCTTAGGAGGGCCCCAGCCCCACTATGGCTACACCTTC | CASSLGGPQPHYGYTF
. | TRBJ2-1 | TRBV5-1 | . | TGCGCCAGCAGCCTTTCCGGGGGACCCGCATACAATGAGCAGTTCTTC | CASSLSGGPAYNEQFF
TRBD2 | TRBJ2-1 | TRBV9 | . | TGTGCCACCCCGGGCGGGGGCTACAATGAGCAGTTCTTC | CATPGGGYNEQFF
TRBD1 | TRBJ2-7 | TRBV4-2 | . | TGTGCCAGCAGCCGAGACAGGGGGTTATACGAGCAGTACTTC | CASSRDRGLYEQYF
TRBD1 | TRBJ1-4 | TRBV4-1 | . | TGCGCCAGCAGCCAACTTTTGCAGGGGGCTCGAAAACTGTTTTTT | CASSQLLQGARKLFF
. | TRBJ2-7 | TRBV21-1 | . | TGTGCCAGCAGCACCCGACAGGGGTTAACGTACGAGCAGTACTTC | CASSTRQGLTYEQYF
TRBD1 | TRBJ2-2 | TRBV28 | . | TGTGCCAGCAGTCTTCGGACAGGGGGCGGAAGGGGGGAGCTGTTTTTT | CASSLRTGGGRGELFF
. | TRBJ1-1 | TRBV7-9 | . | TGTGCCAGCAGCTTAGTGGGGAGTAGTGGTAGCACTGAAGCTTTCTTT | CASSLVGSSGSTEAFF
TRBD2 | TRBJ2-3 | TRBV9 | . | TGTGCCAGCAGCTTTAGGACTAGCGGGGGGGCCTCGCAGTATTTT | CASSFRTSGGASQYF
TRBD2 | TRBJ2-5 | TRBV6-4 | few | TGTGCCAGCAGTGACCGAGCGGGGGGGCAAGAGACCCAGTACTTC | CASSDRAGGQETQYF
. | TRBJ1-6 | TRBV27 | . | TGTGCCAGCAGTCCCCATCCGAGCTCCTATAATTCACCCCTCCACTTT | CASSPHPSSYNSPLHF
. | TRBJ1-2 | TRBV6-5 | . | TGTGCCAGCAGTTGGGGCTTCGGGTATGGCTACACCTTC | CASSWGFGYGYTF
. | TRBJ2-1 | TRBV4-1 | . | TGCGCCAGCAGCCCCTTACAGGGAGGGAGGAACAATGAGCAGTTCTTC | CASSPLQGGRNNEQFF
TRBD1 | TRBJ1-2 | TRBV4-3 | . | TGCGCCAGCAGCCAGGACAGGGTTTGGCCCCTTCACTATGGCTACACCTTC | CASSQDRVWPLHYGYTF
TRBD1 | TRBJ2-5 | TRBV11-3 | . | TGTGCCAGCAGCGCGCGGACAGGGGGCCAAGAGACCCAGTACTTC | CASSARTGGQETQYF
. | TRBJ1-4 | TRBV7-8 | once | TGTGCCAGCAGCCCCCAGGGTGAAAAACTGTTTTTT | CASSPQGEKLFF
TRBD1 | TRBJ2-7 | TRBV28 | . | TGTGCCAGCAGTCCACCGACAGGGATACGTTCCGAGCAGTACTTC | CASSPPTGIRSEQYF
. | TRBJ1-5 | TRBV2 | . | TGTGCCAGCAGTGAAGGGAGTCAGATCAATCAGCCCCAGCATTTT | CASSEGSQINQPQHF
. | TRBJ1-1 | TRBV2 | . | TGTGCCAGCTGGGGACAACAAGACACTGAAGCTTTCTTT | CASWGQQDTEAFF
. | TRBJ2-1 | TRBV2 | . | TGTGCCAGCAGTGGGAGGGGCTCCTACAATGAGCAGTTCTTC | CASSGRGSYNEQFF
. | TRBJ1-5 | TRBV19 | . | TGTGCCAGTAGTATAGGACAGCATAGCAATCAGCCCCAGCATTTT | CASSIGQHSNQPQHF
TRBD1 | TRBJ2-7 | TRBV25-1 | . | TGTGCCAGCAGCCCGGGACAGGGGAACGAGCAGTACTTC | CASSPGQGNEQYF
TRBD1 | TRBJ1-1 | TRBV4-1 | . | TGCGCCAGCAGCCCCAGGACAGGCTCTAAGAACACTGAAGCTTTCTTT | CASSPRTGSKNTEAFF
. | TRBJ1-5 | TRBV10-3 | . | TGTGCCATCAGTGATACAGATAGCAATCAGCCCCAGCATTTT | CAISDTDSNQPQHF
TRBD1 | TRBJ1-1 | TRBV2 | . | TGTGCCAGCAGTATGACGGGACAGGCTTGGGGTAAGGACACTGAAGCTTTCTTT | CASSMTGQAWGKDTEAFF
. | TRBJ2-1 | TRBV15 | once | TGTGCCACCAGCAACCCTCAGGGGGGCAGCTACAATGAGCAGTTCTTC | CATSNPQGGSYNEQFF
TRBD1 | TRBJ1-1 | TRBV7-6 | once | TGTGCCAGCAGTTCCGGGGACAGGGCGAACACTGAAGCTTTCTTT | CASSSGDRANTEAFF
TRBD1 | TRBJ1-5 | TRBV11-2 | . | TGTGCCAGCAGCTTAGGACAGGGATTGAGCAATCAGCCCCAGCATTTT | CASSLGQGLSNQPQHF
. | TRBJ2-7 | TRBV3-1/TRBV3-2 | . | TGTGCCAGCAGGGGCACAGCTTACGAGCAGTACTTC | CASRGTAYEQYF
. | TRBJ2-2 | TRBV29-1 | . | TGCAGCGCCGGAGCTGCTTCAACCGGGGAGCTGTTTTTT | CSAGAASTGELFF
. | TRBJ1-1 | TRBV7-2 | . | TGTGCCAGCAGCTTTGTGACAGCGCACACTGAAGCTTTCTTT | CASSFVTAHTEAFF
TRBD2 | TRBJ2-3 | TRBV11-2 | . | TGTGCCAGCAGCTTAGGTTTAAGTAGCGGGGGGACAGATACGCAGTATTTT | CASSLGLSSGGTDTQYF
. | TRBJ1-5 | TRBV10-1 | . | TGCGCCAGCAGCCCCAACAGGGCGAGCAATCAGCCCCAGCATTTT | CASSPNRASNQPQHF
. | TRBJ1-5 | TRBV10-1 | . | TGCGCCAGCAGTGGAGGCCCGGGACAAGGCAATCAGCCCCAGCATTTT | CASSGGPGQGNQPQHF
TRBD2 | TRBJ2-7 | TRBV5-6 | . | TGTGCCAGCAGCCTGGGGGGGGACTCCTACGAGCAGTACTTC | CASSLGGDSYEQYF
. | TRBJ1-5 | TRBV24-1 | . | TGTGCCACCAGTGACTATTATAGCAATCAGCCCCAGCATTTT | CATSDYYSNQPQHF
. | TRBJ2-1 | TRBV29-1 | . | TGCAGCGTGGGTCAGGGAGGCAATGAGCAGTTCTTC | CSVGQGGNEQFF
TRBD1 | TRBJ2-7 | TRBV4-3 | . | TGCGCCAGCAGCCAAGCTCTGAGCAGGGGGCACGAGCAGTACTTC | CASSQALSRGHEQYF
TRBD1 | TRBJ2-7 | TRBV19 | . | TGTGCCAGTAGCCCAGGGGACAGCCTCTACGAGCAGTACTTC | CASSPGDSLYEQYF
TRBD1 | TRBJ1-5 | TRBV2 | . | TGTGCCAGCAGTGAAGCGGGGGACAGGGCTTATCAGCCCCAGCATTTT | CASSEAGDRAYQPQHF
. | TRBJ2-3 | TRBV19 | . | TGTGCCAGCGACAGTTCAAGCACAGATACGCAGTATTTT | CASDSSSTDTQYF
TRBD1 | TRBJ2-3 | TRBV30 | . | TGTGCCTGGGGAATTGGGACAGGGGGTTCAGATACGCAGTATTTT | CAWGIGTGGSDTQYF
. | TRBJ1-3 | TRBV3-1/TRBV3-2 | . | TGTGCCAGCAGCCCCCGACACAGCTCTGGAAACACCATATATTTT | CASSPRHSSGNTIYF
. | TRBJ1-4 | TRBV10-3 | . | TGTGCCATCAGTGAGTCGGGAGGGGCTAATGAAAAACTGTTTTTT | CAISESGGANEKLFF
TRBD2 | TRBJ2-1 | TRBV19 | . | TGTGCCAGTAGTCGTTCCGGGACTAGCGGGGGGTTTAATGAGCAGTTCTTC | CASSRSGTSGGFNEQFF